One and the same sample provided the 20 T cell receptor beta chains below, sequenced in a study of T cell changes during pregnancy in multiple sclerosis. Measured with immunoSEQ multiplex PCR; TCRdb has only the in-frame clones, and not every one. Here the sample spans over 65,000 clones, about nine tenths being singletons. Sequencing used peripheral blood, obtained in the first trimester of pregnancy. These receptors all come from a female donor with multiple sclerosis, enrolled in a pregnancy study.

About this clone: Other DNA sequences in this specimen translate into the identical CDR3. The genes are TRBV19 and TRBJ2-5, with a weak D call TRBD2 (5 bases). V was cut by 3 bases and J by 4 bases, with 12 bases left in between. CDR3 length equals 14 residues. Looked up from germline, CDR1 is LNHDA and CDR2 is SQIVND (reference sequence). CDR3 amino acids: CASSIGGFGETQYF. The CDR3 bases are TGTGCCAGTAGTATTGGCGGGTTCGGAGAGACCCAGTACTTC.

CDR3 sequence (DNA): TGTGCCAGCAGCCCTGGGCAAAGGAGGGAGACCCAGTACTTC. Protein product: CASSPGQRRETQYF. V usage is TRBV11-2 and J usage is TRBJ2-5, with a tentative D call TRBD2 (5 bases). Germline V gene sequence: CDR1 SGHAT, CDR2 FQNNGV. The CDR3 length is 14 residues. Trimming shortened V by 5 bases and J by 5 bases, and 15 bases separated the two germline ends.

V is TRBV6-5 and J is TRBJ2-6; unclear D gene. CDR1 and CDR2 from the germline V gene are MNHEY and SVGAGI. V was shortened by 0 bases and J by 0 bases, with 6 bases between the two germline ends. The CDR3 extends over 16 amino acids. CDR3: CASSYSRSSGANVLTF. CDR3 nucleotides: TGTGCCAGCAGTTACTCAAGGAGCTCTGGGGCCAACGTCCTGACTTTC.

The CDR3 DNA reads as TGTGCCAGCAGCTCGGGACAGCCTAACACCGGGGAGCTGTTTTTT. Its protein is CASSSGQPNTGELFF. The V and J genes are TRBV9 and TRBJ2-2; 7 nucleotides align to TRBD1. The CDR3 is 15 amino acids. CDR1 is SGDLS and CDR2 is YYNGEE in the germline V gene. The J segment lost 2 bases and the V segment lost 4 bases, leaving 5 bases of the junction unmatched. The full variable domain, completed using reference TRBV9 and TRBJ2-2, is DSGVTQTPKHLITATGQRVTLRCSPRSGDLSVYWYQQSLDQGLQFLIQYYNGEERAKGNILERFSAQQFPDLHSELNLSSLELGDSALYFCASSSGQPNTGELFFGEGSRLTVL.

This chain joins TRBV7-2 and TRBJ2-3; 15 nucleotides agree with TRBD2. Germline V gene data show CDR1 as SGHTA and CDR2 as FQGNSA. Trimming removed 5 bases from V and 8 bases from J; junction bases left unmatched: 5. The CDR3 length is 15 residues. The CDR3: CASSLGLAGGATQYF. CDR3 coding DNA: TGTGCCAGCAGCCTCGGACTAGCGGGAGGGGCTACGCAGTATTTT.

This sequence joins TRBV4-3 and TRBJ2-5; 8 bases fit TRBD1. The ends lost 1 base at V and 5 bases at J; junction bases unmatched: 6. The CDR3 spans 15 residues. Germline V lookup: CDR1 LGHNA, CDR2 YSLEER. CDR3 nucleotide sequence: TGCGCCAGCAGCCAAGTATTGGACAGGGAGGAGACCCAGTACTTC. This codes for CASSQVLDREETQYF.

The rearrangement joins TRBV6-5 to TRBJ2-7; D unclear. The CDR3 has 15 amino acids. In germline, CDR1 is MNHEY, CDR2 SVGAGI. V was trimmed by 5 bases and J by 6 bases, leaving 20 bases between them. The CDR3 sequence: CASSNLPASGFEQYF. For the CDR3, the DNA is TGTGCCAGCAGTAACCTGCCCGCGTCGGGTTTCGAGCAGTACTTC.

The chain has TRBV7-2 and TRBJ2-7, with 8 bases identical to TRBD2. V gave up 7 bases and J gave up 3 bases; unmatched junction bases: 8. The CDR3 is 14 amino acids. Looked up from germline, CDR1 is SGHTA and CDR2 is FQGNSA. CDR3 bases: TGTGCCAGCAACGAACGACGGGGGGGCTACGAGCAGTACTTC. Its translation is CASNERRGGYEQYF.

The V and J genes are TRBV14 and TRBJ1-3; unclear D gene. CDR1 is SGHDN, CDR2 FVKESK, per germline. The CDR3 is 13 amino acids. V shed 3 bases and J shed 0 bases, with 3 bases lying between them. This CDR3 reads CASSQSSGNTIYF. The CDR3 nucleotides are TGTGCCAGCAGCCAGAGCTCTGGAAACACCATATATTTT.

CDR3 sequence: CSVTSRGGIQGEQYF. CDR3 coding DNA: TGCAGCGTTACCTCTCGCGGGGGCATCCAGGGCGAGCAGTACTTC. The V gene is TRBV29-1, the J gene TRBJ2-7, with D possibly TRBD2 on 7 matching bases. CDR3 length: 15 residues. Germline assignment: CDR1 SQVTM and CDR2 ANQGSEA. The ends were cut back, 5 bases at V and 6 bases at J, with 23 bases in the middle.

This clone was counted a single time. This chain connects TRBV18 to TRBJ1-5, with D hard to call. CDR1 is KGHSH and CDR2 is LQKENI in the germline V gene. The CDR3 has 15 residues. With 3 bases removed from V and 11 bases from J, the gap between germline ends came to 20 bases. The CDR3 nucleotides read TGTGCCAGCTCACCCGCCACCGGTCCTAATCGGGCCCAGCATTTT. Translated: CASSPATGPNRAQHF.

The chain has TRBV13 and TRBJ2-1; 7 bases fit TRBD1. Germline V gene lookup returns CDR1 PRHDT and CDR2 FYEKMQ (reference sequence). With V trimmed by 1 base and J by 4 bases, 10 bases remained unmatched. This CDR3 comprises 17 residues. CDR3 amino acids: CASSLVGRQGRYNEQFF. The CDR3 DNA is TGTGCCAGCAGCTTAGTTGGTAGACAGGGAAGGTACAATGAGCAGTTCTTC.

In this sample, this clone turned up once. The CDR3 DNA reads TGTGCCAGCAGCTTAGCCGGAGACGGAGATAGCTCCTATAATTCACCCCTCCACTTT. Encoded protein: CASSLAGDGDSSYNSPLHF. The rearrangement joins TRBV11-3 to TRBJ1-6; D uncertain. The germline V gene has CDR1 SGHNT and CDR2 YENEEA. V was clipped by 1 base and J by 0 bases, with 16 bases between them. This CDR3 has 19 residues.

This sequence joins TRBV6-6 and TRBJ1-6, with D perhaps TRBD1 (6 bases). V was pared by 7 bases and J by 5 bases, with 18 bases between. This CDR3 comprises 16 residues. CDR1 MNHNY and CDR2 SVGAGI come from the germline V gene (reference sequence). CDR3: CASTVLQGMDNSPLHF. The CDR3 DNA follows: TGTGCCAGCACCGTCTTACAGGGAATGGATAATTCACCCCTCCACTTT.

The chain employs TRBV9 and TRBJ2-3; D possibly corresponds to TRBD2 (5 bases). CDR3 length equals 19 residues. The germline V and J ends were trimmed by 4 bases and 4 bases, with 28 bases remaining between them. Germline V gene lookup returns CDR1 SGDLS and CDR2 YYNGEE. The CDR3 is CASSHVYPLSGTRPDTQYF. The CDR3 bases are TGTGCCAGCAGCCACGTATATCCTCTCTCGGGAACGAGGCCAGATACGCAGTATTTT.

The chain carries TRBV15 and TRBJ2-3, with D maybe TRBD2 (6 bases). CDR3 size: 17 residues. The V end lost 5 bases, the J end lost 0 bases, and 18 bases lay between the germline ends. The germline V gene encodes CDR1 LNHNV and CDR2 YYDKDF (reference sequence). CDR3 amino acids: CATSPQRVAGSTDTQYF. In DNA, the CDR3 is TGTGCCACCAGCCCACAGCGGGTGGCAGGGAGCACAGATACGCAGTATTTT.

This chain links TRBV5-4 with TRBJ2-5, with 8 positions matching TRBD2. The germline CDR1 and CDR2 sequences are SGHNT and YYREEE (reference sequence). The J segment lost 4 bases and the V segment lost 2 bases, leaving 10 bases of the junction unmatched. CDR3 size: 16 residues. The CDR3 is CASSFGVAGSRETQYF. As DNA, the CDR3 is TGTGCCAGCAGCTTTGGGGTAGCGGGATCAAGAGAGACCCAGTACTTC.

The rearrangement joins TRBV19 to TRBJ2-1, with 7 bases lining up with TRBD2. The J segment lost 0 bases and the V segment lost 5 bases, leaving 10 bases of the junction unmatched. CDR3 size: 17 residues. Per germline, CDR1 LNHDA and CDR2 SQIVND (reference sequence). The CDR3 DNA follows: TGTGCCAGTAGTTTTGCGGGACTACTCAGCTCCTACAATGAGCAGTTCTTC. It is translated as CASSFAGLLSSYNEQFF.

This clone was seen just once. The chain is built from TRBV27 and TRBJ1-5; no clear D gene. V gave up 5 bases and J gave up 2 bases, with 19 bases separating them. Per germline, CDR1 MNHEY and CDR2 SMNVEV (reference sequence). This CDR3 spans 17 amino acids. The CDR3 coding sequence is TGTGCCAGCAGTCCCCACTCCGGAGGGCAGGGCAATCAGCCCCAGCATTTT. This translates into CASSPHSGGQGNQPQHF.

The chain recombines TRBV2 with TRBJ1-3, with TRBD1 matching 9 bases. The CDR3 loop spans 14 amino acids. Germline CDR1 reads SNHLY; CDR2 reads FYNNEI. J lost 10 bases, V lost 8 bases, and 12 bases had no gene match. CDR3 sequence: CASDKDRGDRTIYF. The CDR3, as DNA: TGTGCCAGCGATAAGGACAGGGGAGATCGGACCATATATTTT.